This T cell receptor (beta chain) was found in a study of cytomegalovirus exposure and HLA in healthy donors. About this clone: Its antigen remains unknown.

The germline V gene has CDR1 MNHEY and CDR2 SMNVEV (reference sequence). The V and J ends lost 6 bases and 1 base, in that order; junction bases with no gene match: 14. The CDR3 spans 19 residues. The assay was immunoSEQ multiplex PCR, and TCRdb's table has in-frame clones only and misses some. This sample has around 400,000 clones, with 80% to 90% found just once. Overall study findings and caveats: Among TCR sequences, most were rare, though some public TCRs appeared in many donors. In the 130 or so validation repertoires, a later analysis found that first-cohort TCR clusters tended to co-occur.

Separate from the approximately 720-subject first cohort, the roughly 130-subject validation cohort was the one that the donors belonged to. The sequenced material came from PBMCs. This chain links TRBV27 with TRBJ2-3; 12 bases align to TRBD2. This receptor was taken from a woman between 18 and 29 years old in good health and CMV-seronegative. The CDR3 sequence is CASRTGTSGPWVGTDTQYF. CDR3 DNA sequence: TGTGCCAGCAGGACCGGGACTAGCGGGCCCTGGGTAGGCACAGATACGCAGTATTTT.